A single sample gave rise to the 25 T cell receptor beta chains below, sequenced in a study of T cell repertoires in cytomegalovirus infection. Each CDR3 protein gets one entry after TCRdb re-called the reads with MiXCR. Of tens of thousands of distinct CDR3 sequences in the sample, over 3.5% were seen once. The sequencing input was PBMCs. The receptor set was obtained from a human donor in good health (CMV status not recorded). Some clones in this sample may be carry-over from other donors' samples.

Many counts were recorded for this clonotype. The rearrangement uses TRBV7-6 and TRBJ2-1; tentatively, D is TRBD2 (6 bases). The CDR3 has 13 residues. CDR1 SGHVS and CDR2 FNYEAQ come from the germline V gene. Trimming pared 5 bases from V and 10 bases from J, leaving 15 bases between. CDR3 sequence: CASSRLVAGEQFF. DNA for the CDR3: TGTGCCAGCAGCCGACTAGTCGCAGGGGAGCAGTTCTTC.

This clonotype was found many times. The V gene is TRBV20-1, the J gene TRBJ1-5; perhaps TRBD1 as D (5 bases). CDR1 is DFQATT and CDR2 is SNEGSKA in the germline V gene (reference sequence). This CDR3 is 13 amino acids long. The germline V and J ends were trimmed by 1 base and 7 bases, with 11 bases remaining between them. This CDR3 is CSARAGGGQPQHF. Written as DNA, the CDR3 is TGCAGTGCTAGAGCGGGGGGTGGCCAGCCCCAGCATTTT.

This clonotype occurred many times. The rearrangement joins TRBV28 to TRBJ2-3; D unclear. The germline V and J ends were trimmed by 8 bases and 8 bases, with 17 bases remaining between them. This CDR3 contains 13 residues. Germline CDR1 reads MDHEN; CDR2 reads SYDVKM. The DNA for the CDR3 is TGTGCCAGCGAGACTGCGTTAGTGGGTACGCAGTATTTT. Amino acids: CASETALVGTQYF.

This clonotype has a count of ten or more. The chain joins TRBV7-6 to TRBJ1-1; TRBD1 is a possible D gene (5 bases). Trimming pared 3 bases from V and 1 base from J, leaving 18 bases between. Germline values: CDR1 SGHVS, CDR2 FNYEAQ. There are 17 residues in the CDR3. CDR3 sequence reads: CASSLGTAWGQNTEAFF. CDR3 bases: TGTGCCAGCAGCTTGGGGACGGCCTGGGGTCAGAACACTGAAGCTTTCTTT.

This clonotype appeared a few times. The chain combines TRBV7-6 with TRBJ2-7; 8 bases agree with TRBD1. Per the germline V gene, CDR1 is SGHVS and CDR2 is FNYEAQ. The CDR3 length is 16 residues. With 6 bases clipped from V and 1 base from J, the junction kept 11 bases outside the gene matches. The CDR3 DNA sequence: TGTGCCAGCAGTCCACCTGGACAGGGAATTTCCTACGAGCAGTACTTC. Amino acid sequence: CASSPPGQGISYEQYF.

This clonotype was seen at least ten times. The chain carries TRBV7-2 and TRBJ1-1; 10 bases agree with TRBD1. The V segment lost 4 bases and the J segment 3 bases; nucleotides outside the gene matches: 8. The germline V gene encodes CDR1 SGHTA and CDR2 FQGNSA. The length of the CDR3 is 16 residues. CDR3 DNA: TGTGCCAGCAGCTCTACCGGGACAGGGGCCTACACTGAAGCTTTCTTT. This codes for CASSSTGTGAYTEAFF.

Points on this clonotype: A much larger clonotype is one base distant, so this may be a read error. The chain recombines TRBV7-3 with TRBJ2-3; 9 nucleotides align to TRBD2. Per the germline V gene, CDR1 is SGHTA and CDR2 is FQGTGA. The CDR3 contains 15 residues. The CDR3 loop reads CASAQGTSPTDTHYF. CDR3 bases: TGTGCCAGCGCCCAAGGGACTAGCCCCACAGATACGCACTATTTT. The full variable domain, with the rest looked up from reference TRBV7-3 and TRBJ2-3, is GAGVSQTPSNKVTEKGKYVELRCDPISGHTALYWYRQSLGQGPEFLIYFQGTGAADDSGLPNDRFFAVRPEGSVSTLKIQRTERGDSAVYLCASAQGTSPTDTHYFGPGTRLTVL.

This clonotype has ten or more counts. CDR3 sequence: CASSSSGRRGSYNEQFF. CDR3 nucleotide sequence: TGTGCCAGCAGCTCTAGCGGGAGGAGGGGCTCCTACAATGAGCAGTTCTTC. The rearrangement uses TRBV7-2 and TRBJ2-1; TRBD2 matches 11 bases. The CDR3 is 17 amino acids. The J segment lost 0 bases and the V segment lost 4 bases, leaving 5 bases of the junction unmatched. Looked up from germline, CDR1 is SGHTA and CDR2 is FQGNSA.

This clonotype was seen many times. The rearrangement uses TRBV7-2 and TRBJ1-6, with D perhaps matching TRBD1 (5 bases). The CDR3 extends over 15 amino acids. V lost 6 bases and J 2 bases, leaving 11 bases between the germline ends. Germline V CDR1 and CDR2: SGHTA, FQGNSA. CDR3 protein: CASSFGATYNSPLHF. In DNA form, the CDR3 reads TGTGCCAGCAGTTTCGGGGCAACCTATAATTCACCCCTCCACTTT.

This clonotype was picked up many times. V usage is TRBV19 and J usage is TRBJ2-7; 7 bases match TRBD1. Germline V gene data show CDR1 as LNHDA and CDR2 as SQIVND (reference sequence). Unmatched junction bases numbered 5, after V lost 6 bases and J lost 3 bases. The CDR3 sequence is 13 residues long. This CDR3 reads CASSWTGGYEQYF. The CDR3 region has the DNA TGTGCCAGTAGCTGGACAGGTGGCTACGAGCAGTACTTC.

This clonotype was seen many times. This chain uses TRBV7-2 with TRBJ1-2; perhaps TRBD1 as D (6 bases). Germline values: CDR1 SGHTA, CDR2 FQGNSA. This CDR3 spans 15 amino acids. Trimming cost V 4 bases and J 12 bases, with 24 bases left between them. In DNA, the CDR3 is TGTGCCAGCAGCTCAAGAACCGGGACAATTTTTCCCAACACCTTC. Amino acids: CASSSRTGTIFPNTF.

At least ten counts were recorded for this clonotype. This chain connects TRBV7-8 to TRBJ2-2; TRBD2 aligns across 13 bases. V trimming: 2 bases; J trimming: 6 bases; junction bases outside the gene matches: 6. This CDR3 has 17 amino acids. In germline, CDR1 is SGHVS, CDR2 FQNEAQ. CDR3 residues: CASSLTSGGALAGELFF. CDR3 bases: TGTGCCAGCAGCTTAACTAGCGGGGGGGCCCTGGCCGGGGAGCTGTTTTTT.

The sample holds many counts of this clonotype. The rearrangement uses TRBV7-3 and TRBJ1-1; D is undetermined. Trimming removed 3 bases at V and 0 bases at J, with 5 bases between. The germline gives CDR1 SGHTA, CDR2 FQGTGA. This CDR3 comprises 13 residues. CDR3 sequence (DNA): TGTGCCAGCAGCTTCCGCGTGAACACTGAAGCTTTCTTT. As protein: CASSFRVNTEAFF.

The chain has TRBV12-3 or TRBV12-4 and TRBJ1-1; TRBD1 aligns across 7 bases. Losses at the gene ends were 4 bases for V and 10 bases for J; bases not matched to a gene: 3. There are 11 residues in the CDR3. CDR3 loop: CASSYRGLAFF. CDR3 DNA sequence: TGTGCCAGCAGTTACAGGGGTTTAGCTTTCTTT.

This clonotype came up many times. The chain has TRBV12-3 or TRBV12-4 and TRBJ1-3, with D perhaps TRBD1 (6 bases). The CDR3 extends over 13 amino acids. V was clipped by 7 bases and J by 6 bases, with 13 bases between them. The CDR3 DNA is TGTGCCAGCAACCCCGGGACACCAAACACCATATATTTT. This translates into CASNPGTPNTIYF.

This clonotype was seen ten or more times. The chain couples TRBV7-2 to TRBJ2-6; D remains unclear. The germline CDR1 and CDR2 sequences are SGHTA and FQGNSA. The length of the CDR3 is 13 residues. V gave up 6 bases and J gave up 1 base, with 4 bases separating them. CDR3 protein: CASRASGANVLTF. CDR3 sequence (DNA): TGTGCCAGCAGGGCTTCTGGGGCCAACGTCCTGACTTTC. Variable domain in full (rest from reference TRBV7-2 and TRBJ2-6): GAGVSQSPSNKVTEKGKDVELRCDPISGHTALYWYRQSLGQGLEFLIYFQGNSAPDKSGLPSDRFSAERTGGSVSTLTIQRTQQEDSAVYLCASRASGANVLTFGAGSRLTVL.

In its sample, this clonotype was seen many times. In DNA, the CDR3 is TGTGCCAGCAGCTTCCCGGGACAGGGTCGTGGCTACACCTTC. It is translated as CASSFPGQGRGYTF. The chain uses TRBV7-2 and TRBJ1-2; TRBD1 matches at 9 bases. CDR3 length equals 14 residues. With 3 bases clipped from V and 7 bases from J, the junction kept 6 bases outside the gene matches. CDR1 SGHTA and CDR2 FQGNSA come from the germline V gene.

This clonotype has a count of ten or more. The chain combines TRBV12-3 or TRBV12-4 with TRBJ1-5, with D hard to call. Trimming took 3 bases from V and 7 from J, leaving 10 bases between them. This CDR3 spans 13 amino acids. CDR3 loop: CASSFGFEQPQHF. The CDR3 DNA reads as TGTGCCAGCAGTTTTGGGTTTGAGCAGCCCCAGCATTTT.

The CDR3, as DNA: TGTGCCAGCAGCTTATCGGACGGCAGCGCCTACGAGCAGTACTTC. This gives the protein CASSLSDGSAYEQYF. The genes are TRBV7-6 and TRBJ2-7; D gene unclear. CDR3 length equals 15 residues. The V and J ends lost 2 bases and 2 bases respectively, with 13 bases between them. Per germline, CDR1 SGHVS and CDR2 FNYEAQ.

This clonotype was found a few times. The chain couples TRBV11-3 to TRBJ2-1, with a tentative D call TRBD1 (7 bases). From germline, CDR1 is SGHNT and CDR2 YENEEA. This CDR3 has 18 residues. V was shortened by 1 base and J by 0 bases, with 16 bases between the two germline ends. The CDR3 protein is CASSLAQGGSLSYNEQFF. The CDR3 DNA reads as TGTGCCAGCAGCTTAGCCCAGGGGGGAAGCCTCTCCTACAATGAGCAGTTCTTC.

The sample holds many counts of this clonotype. The CDR3 region is CSARPGAYNEQFF. The CDR3 bases are TGCAGTGCTAGACCGGGAGCCTACAATGAGCAGTTCTTC. This chain uses TRBV20-1 with TRBJ2-1; tentative D call: TRBD2 (6 bases). Germline lookup yields CDR1 DFQATT and CDR2 SNEGSKA (reference sequence). The CDR3 covers 13 residues. V lost 2 bases and J lost 2, with 7 bases in between.

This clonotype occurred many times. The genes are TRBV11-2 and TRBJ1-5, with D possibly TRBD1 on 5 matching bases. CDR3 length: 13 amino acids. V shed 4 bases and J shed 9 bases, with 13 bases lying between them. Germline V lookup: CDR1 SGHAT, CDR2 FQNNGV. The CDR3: CASSSDSRWPQHF. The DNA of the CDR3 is TGTGCCAGCAGCTCCGACAGCCGTTGGCCCCAGCATTTT.

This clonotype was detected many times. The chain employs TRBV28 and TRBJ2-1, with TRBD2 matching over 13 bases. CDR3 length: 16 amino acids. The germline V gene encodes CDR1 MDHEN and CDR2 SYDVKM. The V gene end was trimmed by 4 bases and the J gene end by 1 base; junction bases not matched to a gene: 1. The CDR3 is CASSSTSGRSYNEQFF. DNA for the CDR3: TGTGCCAGCAGTTCGACTAGCGGGAGGTCCTACAATGAGCAGTTCTTC. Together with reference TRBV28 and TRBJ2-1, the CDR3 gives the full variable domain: DVKVTQSSRYLVKRTGEKVFLECVQDMDHENMFWYRQDPGLGLRLIYFSYDVKMKEKGDIPEGYSVSREKKERFSLILESASTNQTSMYLCASSSTSGRSYNEQFFGPGTRLTVL.

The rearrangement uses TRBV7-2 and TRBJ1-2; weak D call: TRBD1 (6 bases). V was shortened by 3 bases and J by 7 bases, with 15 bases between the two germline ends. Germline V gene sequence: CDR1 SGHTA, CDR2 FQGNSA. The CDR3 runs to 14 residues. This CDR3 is CASSLRFSGAGYTF. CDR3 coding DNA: TGTGCCAGCAGCTTGCGGTTTTCAGGGGCTGGCTACACCTTC.

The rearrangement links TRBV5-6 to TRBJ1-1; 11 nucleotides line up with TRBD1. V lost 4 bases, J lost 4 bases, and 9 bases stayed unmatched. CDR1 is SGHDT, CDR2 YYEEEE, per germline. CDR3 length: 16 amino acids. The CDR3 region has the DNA TGTGCCAGCAGCCCGGACAGGGGGCGCGTGGGCACTGAAGCTTTCTTT. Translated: CASSPDRGRVGTEAFF. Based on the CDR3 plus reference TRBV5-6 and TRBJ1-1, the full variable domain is DAGVTQSPTHLIKTRGQQVTLRCSPKSGHDTVSWYQQALGQGPQFIFQYYEEEERQRGNFPDRFSGHQFPNYSSELNVNALLLGDSALYLCASSPDRGRVGTEAFFGQGTRLTVV.